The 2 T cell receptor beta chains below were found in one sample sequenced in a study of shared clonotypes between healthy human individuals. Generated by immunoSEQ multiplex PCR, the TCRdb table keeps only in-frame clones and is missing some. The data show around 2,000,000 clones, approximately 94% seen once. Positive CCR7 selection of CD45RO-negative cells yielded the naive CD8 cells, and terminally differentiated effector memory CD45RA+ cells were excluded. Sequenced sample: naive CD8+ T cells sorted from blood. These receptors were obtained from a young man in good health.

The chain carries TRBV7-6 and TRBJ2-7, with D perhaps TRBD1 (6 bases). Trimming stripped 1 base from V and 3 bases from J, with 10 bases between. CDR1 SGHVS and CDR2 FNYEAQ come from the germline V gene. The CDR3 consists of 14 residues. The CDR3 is CASSLGDIFYEQYF. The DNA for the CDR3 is TGTGCCAGCAGCTTAGGGGACATCTTCTACGAGCAGTACTTC.

CDR3 nucleotide sequence: TGTGCCAGCAGCTTACGGAGCAATCAGCCCCAGCATTTT. Encoded protein: CASSLRSNQPQHF. The chain links TRBV7-9 to TRBJ1-5; D gene ambiguous. CDR3 length: 13 amino acids. The ends were cut back, 2 bases at V and 1 base at J, with 3 bases in the middle. Germline V gene sequence: CDR1 SEHNR, CDR2 FQNEAQ (reference sequence).